This TCR beta chain was recorded in a study of beta chain features in type 1 diabetes (dated by TCRdb to 2016 to 2019). At the level of the whole study: Mean age, gender distribution, total cell number and subset yield were not different between patients and healthy donors. A total of 85 million to 140 million sorted cells were examined across all samples, and a strong correlation was observed between cell number per subset and RNA yield. In the study, recently diagnosed type 1 diabetes patients and matched healthy donors were compared on the TCRB repertoires of their sorted circulating CD4+ T cell subsets. Regulatory and stem cell-like memory subsets were isolated from only 8 patients and roughly 8 healthy donors, whereas naive and central memory subsets came from all 30 or so donors.

All of the isolated RNA was reverse transcribed with the High Capacity cDNA Reverse Transcription Kit, so expressed TCRB transcripts were sequenced. Deep immunoSEQ sequencing was applied to naive, central memory and regulatory T cell samples, giving an average of roughly 3.5 million total reads per sample. Sorted cells were lysed in RLT buffer, and RNA was extracted using DNase-treated RNeasy Micro or Mini kits according to cell number. To prevent cross-contamination, every cell subset was processed on its own, while patient and healthy donor samples were processed together. The immunoSEQ multiplex PCR was used to amplify TCRB sequences from cDNA, yielding 87-bp fragments that span the CDR3 region. Amplicons were sequenced on the Illumina HiSeq platform. Per the source publication's procedure: PCR bias was computationally corrected using synthetic template baselines, reads within Hamming distance 2 were collapsed, and singletons that could not be merged were discarded. Reads were aligned against IMGT to assign V, D and J genes, CDR3 length and insertions or deletions at six rearrangement sites. Clonotype counts were normalized to sorted cell number within each subset before computing true diversity and Gini coefficients with the tcR R package. The overlap coefficient, calculated on TCRB nucleotide sequences, was used to measure repertoire sharing. As a proxy for the pre-selection repertoire, out-of-frame TCRB sequences from naive cells were analyzed. Sourced from immuneACCESS, this table was stored by TCRdb with only in-frame sequences that have V and J called. A share of the clones is absent; for the studies checked, an unresolved V gene accounts for under half, and the remainder has no known explanation. Clonal size and the V and J genes are those of that table, whereas D and trimming came from the DNA. This sample comprises approximately 250,000 clones, about a tenth of them detected only once. Around 0.015% of the sample goes to the ten largest clones.

This clone was found a few times. Which antigen it targets is not known. Base qualities are missing; no much larger clone stands one base away. From each donor, a single peripheral blood sample of approximately 0.11 L on average was drawn into heparinised tubes. Using a panel that included CD45RO, CCR7, CD25, CD127, CD95 and CD27, naive, central memory, regulatory and stem cell-like memory CD4+ T cells were sorted on a BD FACSAria II. All sorted populations exceeded 98% purity. PBMCs were isolated right away by Lymphoprep density gradient centrifugation and were stained directly, without culture. Samples were stained and sorted in pairs, with one healthy donor and one patient per experiment, so that batch effects were minimized. Study-wide findings and limitations: PCR might favor shorter templates, but patient and control samples were amplified and corrected together, so any skew would affect both groups equally. Because small numbers of individuals were included in the HLA sub-analyses, any influence of HLA type on TCRB rearrangement was left unresolved. Type 1 diabetes patients showed a moderate but significant shortening of TCRB CDR3 length in all four CD4+ subsets. At VDJ recombination sites, patients with type 1 diabetes made fewer insertions and deleted more nucleotides, a pattern implying thymic rearrangement abnormalities. Naive, central memory and regulatory TCRB repertoires appeared to be more alike among patients than among healthy donors. Sequencing cDNA rather than genomic DNA could over-represent highly expressing activated cells, although activation and CD3 levels did not differ between groups.

CDR1 and CDR2, looked up from the germline V gene, are SQVTM and ANQGSEA. At the junction V is shortened by 6 bases and J by 3 bases, with 14 bases in between. Measured from the cysteine to the phenylalanine, the CDR3 is 14 residues long. The DNA shown is the 42-base CDR3, in frame from base 1. Sequenced sample: naive CD4+ T cells from blood. The sample's cell subset or site label is to be understood as: true naive CD4+ T cells. The clonotype was recovered from a young man with type 1 diabetes. The chain links TRBV29-1 with TRBJ2-2, with TRBD1 perhaps the D gene, on 5 matching bases. The sequenced DNA: TGCAGCGTGTCAGGGAATATCGACACCGGGGAGCTGTTTTTT. Its amino acids are CSVSGNIDTGELFF.